This T cell receptor (beta chain) was recorded in a study of T cell changes during pregnancy in multiple sclerosis. The protocol was immunoSEQ multiplex PCR, while the TCRdb copy is restricted to in-frame clones and leaves out a portion. The table includes approximately 48,000 clones, about 93% detected once. Per the germline V gene, CDR1 is KGHSY and CDR2 is FQNENV. CDR3 length: 16 residues. The V gene end was trimmed by 3 bases and the J gene end by 0 bases; junction bases not matched to a gene: 5. The chain recombines TRBV16 with TRBJ2-4, with 7 positions matching TRBD1. The sequence was obtained from a female donor with multiple sclerosis, enrolled in a pregnancy study. Specimen: CD4+ T cells from peripheral blood mononuclear cells, collected after pregnancy. CDR3 nucleotides: TGTGCCAGCAGCCACCGGGACAGCCTAGCCAAAAACATTCAGTACTTC. It codes for CASSHRDSLAKNIQYF.